These 13 T cell receptor beta chains were all obtained from the same sample, sequenced in a study of T cells in women clearing cervical HPV infection. Method: immunoSEQ multiplex PCR; TCRdb's copy keeps in-frame clones and lacks some. Its clone listing holds some 30,000 clones. Sequences were obtained from blood buffy coat. The receptors come from a woman aged 18-70 years with a cervical HPV16 infection that either progressed to CIN3+ or cleared (not recorded which).

A note on this clone: The observed sequence ends 3 residues before the CDR3 terminus, with the missing tail filled in from the germline J gene. This chain connects TRBV18 to TRBJ2-5; D not resolved. Trimming pared 2 bases from V and 1 base from J, leaving 5 bases between. The CDR3 covers 13 residues. CDR1 is KGHSH and CDR2 is LQKENI in the germline V gene. CDR3 DNA (partial): TGTGCCAGCTCACCAGGCCTCCAAGAGACC. This translates into CASSPGLQET. The whole CDR3 is CASSPGLQETQYF.

Worth noting for this clone: The sequence runs out 3 residues before the end of the CDR3; the remainder is reconstructed from the germline J gene. This chain uses TRBV7-2 with TRBJ2-7; 8 bases match TRBD1. Per the germline V gene, CDR1 is SGHTA and CDR2 is FQGNSA. The CDR3 contains 13 residues. Trimming at V came to 3 bases and at J to 3 bases, leaving 1 base not matched to a gene. Here the CDR3 reads CASSLTGDYEQYF. CDR3 bases read: TGTGCCAGCAGCTTGACAGGGGACTACGAG.

Comments on this clone: The read ends 3 residues shy of where the CDR3 ends; the end is completed using the germline J gene. This sequence joins TRBV20-1 and TRBJ1-3, with D possibly TRBD1 on 6 matching bases. The CDR3 has 17 residues. The germline V gene has CDR1 DFQATT and CDR2 SNEGSKA (reference sequence). V was pared by 1 base and J by 7 bases, with 23 bases between. The CDR3 here is CSARGLKGHPTTNTIYF. The CDR3 bases that were read are TGCAGTGCTAGAGGGTTGAAGGGACACCCCACGACGAACACC.

Notes on this clone: The CDR3 end lies 3 residues beyond the end of the read and is filled in from the germline J gene. This chain links TRBV7-9 with TRBJ2-1; possibly TRBD1 or TRBD2 for D (5 bases each). V lost 1 base to trimming and J lost 4 bases, with 11 bases between them. Germline V gives CDR1 SEHNR, CDR2 FQNEAQ (reference sequence). This CDR3 has 15 amino acids. The CDR3 loop reads CASSLVRGEYNEQFF. CDR3 bases read: TGTGCCAGCAGCTTAGTTCGAGGGGAATACAATGAG.

As for this clone: Read sequence stops 3 residues before the CDR3 end, and the germline J gene provides the missing end. The chain employs TRBV20-1 and TRBJ2-6; possible D gene TRBD1, 5 bases. The CDR3 covers 17 residues. Trimming removed 0 bases at V and 0 bases at J, with 12 bases between. Germline CDR1 is DFQATT and CDR2 is SNEGSKA (reference sequence). CDR3 bases read: TGCAGTGCTAGAGATATGCAGGGTGGCTCTGGGGCCAACGTC. Translated: CSARDMQGGSGANV. Given in full, the CDR3 is CSARDMQGGSGANVLTF.

Comment on this clone: The read gets to within 3 residues of the CDR3 end, and the germline J gene fills in the rest. The rearrangement uses TRBV7-2 and TRBJ1-2; TRBD1 aligns across 10 bases. Germline CDR1 SGHTA, CDR2 FQGNSA. Trimming cost V 7 bases and J 5 bases; bases outside gene matches: 4. The CDR3 sequence is 13 residues long. The sequenced part of the CDR3 DNA is TGTGCCAGCACTCCGGGACAGGGGTATGGC. The encoded protein is CASTPGQGYG. The entire CDR3 sequence reads CASTPGQGYGYTF.

Remarks on this clone: The sequence runs out 3 residues before the end of the CDR3; the remainder is reconstructed from the germline J gene. The chain carries TRBV18 and TRBJ1-1; 8 bases map to TRBD1. With 4 bases clipped from V and 1 base from J, the junction kept 5 bases outside the gene matches. The germline gives CDR1 KGHSH, CDR2 LQKENI. The length of the CDR3 is 15 residues. The part of the CDR3 DNA that was read is TGTGCCAGCTCACTCGGACAGGGTTGGAACACTGAA. Translation: CASSLGQGWNTE. The entire CDR3 protein reads CASSLGQGWNTEAFF.

A remark on this clone: The read ends 3 residues shy of where the CDR3 ends; the end is completed using the germline J gene. The chain carries TRBV5-1 and TRBJ2-1, with D possibly being TRBD2 (7 bases). The germline gives CDR1 SGHRS, CDR2 YFSETQ. V lost 0 bases and J lost 8, with 12 bases in between. The CDR3 extends over 14 amino acids. This chain's CDR3 is CASSLEMGGHEQFF. CDR3 DNA, as far as it was read: TGCGCCAGCAGCTTGGAGATGGGGGGGCATGAG. The variable domain in full, with the rest retrieved from reference TRBV5-1 and TRBJ2-1, is KAGVTQTPRYLIKTRGQQVTLSCSPISGHRSVSWYQQTPGQGLQFLFEYFSETQRNKGNFPGRFSGRQFSNSRSEMNVSTLELGDSALYLCASSLEMGGHEQFFGPGTRLTVL.

On this clone itself: With the read ending 3 residues before the CDR3 end, the germline J gene is used to fill in that end. The V gene is TRBV7-3, the J gene TRBJ2-1, with D maybe TRBD2 (6 bases). The CDR3 is 15 residues long. Germline CDR1 and CDR2: SGHTA and FQGTGA. Trimming shortened V by 4 bases and J by 4 bases, and 14 bases separated the two germline ends. CDR3 DNA (partial): TGTGCCAGCAGCTCTGACTCGGGACTGTACAATGAG. Translated: CASSSDSGLYNE. The whole CDR3 region reads CASSSDSGLYNEQFF.

As regards this clone: The read ends 3 residues shy of where the CDR3 ends; the end is completed using the germline J gene. V usage is TRBV7-8 and J usage is TRBJ2-7, with TRBD2 identical over 13 bases. This CDR3 is built from 16 residues. Germline CDR1 and CDR2: SGHVS and FQNEAQ. With 6 bases clipped from V and 2 bases from J, the junction kept 7 bases outside the gene matches. Here the CDR3 reads CASSLLGLAGAYEQYF. CDR3 DNA (partial): TGTGCCAGCAGTCTACTAGGACTAGCGGGGGCCTACGAG. The full variable domain, in which reference TRBV7-8 and TRBJ2-7 provide the parts outside the CDR3, is GAGVSQSPRYKVAKRGQDVALRCDPISGHVSLFWYQQALGQGPEFLTYFQNEAQLDKSGLPSDRFFAERPEGSVSTLKIQRTQQEDSAVYLCASSLLGLAGAYEQYFGPGTRLTVT.

To note about this clone: The CDR3 goes on 3 residues after the read ends, and that part is filled in from the germline J gene. Distinct nucleotide sequences in the sample also encode this CDR3. This rearrangement joins TRBV5-1 to TRBJ2-3; no definite D call. The CDR3 has 14 residues. CDR1 and CDR2 from the germline V gene are SGHRS and YFSETQ. The germline V and J ends were trimmed by 0 bases and 0 bases, with 5 bases remaining between them. CDR3 DNA (partial): TGCGCCAGCAGCTTGGTTATAAGCACAGATACG. Encoded protein: CASSLVISTDT. The whole CDR3 region reads CASSLVISTDTQYF.

Concerning this clone: The read ends 3 residues shy of where the CDR3 ends; the end is completed using the germline J gene. The V gene is TRBV13, the J gene TRBJ2-7; TRBD1 matches 9 bases. The V and J ends lost 0 bases and 5 bases, in that order; junction bases with no gene match: 8. This CDR3 comprises 16 residues. Germline-derived CDR1 and CDR2 are PRHDT and FYEKMQ (reference sequence). CDR3 DNA, as far as it was read: TGTGCCAGCAGCTTAGGCTACGGGGACAGGGATGACGAG. This encodes CASSLGYGDRDDE. The whole CDR3 sequence is CASSLGYGDRDDEQYF.

Turning to this clone: The read is 3 residues too short to cover the CDR3 end, so that end is filled in from the germline J gene. The chain has TRBV5-1 and TRBJ2-1; tentative D call: TRBD2 (6 bases). V was clipped by 1 base and J by 1 base, with 12 bases between them. The germline CDR1 and CDR2 sequences are SGHRS and YFSETQ. The CDR3 totals 16 residues. CDR3 bases read: TGCGCCAGCAGCTTGTGGACTACGGGATCCTACAATGAG. Amino acids: CASSLWTTGSYNE. The full CDR3 protein is CASSLWTTGSYNEQFF.